The 29 T cell receptor beta chains below all came from one sample that was sequenced in a study of cytomegalovirus exposure and HLA in healthy donors (dated by TCRdb to about 2017). The library was prepared using the immunoSEQ multiplex PCR assay. For the multiplex PCR, a mixture combining 60 forward primers for TCR Vbeta segments and 13 reverse primers for TCR Jbeta segments was used. What TCRdb holds here is the immuneACCESS table cut down to in-frame rearrangements. Part of the clones is not present; checked against another copy, under half of the missing clones reflect an unresolved V gene, and the others are unexplained. The sample includes about 170,000 clones, with under 85% observed a single time. The ten largest clones take up under 5.5% of the sample. Sequenced input: PBMCs. These receptors were obtained from a woman younger than 35 in good health and CMV-seropositive.

The CDR3 coding sequence is TGTGCCAGCAGCTCAGGACAGGGCGTCTATGGCTACACCTTC. Amino acids: CASSSGQGVYGYTF. The V and J genes are TRBV5-4 and TRBJ1-2; 8 positions agree with TRBD1. This CDR3 spans 14 amino acids. The germline V gene encodes CDR1 SGHNT and CDR2 YYREEE (reference sequence). V gave up 3 bases and J gave up 4 bases; unmatched junction bases: 5.

This clone was detected only a few times. The V gene is TRBV9, the J gene TRBJ2-2, with 10 bases matching TRBD2. This CDR3 comprises 17 residues. With V trimmed by 0 bases and J by 7 bases, 9 bases remained unmatched. CDR1 is SGDLS and CDR2 is YYNGEE in the germline V gene. The CDR3 is CASSVDEAGGPIGELFF. The CDR3 coding sequence is TGTGCCAGCAGCGTAGACGAAGCGGGGGGGCCAATCGGGGAGCTGTTTTTT.

The chain joins TRBV5-1 to TRBJ2-7, with D possibly matching TRBD1 (5 bases). Trimming shortened V by 0 bases and J by 2 bases, and 12 bases separated the two germline ends. Looked up from germline, CDR1 is SGHRS and CDR2 is YFSETQ. The CDR3 contains 15 residues. The CDR3 region has the DNA TGCGCCAGCAGCTTGGCCCCGGACACAACCTACGAGCAGTACTTC. Its translation: CASSLAPDTTYEQYF.

Only one count was recorded for this clone. The chain joins TRBV15 to TRBJ2-1; 7 bases line up with TRBD1. The germline gives CDR1 LNHNV, CDR2 YYDKDF (reference sequence). This CDR3 has 16 residues. V lost 3 bases, J lost 2 bases, and 7 bases stayed unmatched. The CDR3 is CATSRGQGQAYNEQFF. CDR3 sequence (DNA): TGTGCCACCAGCAGGGGGCAAGGACAGGCCTACAATGAGCAGTTCTTC. Full variable domain (outside the CDR3, taken from reference TRBV15 and TRBJ2-1): DAMVIQNPRYQVTQFGKPVTLSCSQTLNHNVMYWYQQKSSQAPKLLFHYYDKDFNNEADTPDNFQSRRPNTSFCFLDIRSPGLGDTAMYLCATSRGQGQAYNEQFFGPGTRLTVL.

This clone was counted only a few times. The chain couples TRBV15 to TRBJ1-5, with D possibly TRBD1 on 5 matching bases. Germline lookup yields CDR1 LNHNV and CDR2 YYDKDF (reference sequence). Trimming took off 1 base at V and 0 bases at J, with 13 bases between the two ends. The CDR3 covers 17 residues. The CDR3 nucleotides are TGTGCCACCAGCAGAGGGGGACTTCTCAATAGCAATCAGCCCCAGCATTTT. Translated, it gives CATSRGGLLNSNQPQHF.

This clone showed up just a few times. The genes are TRBV7-2 and TRBJ2-7; 8 positions agree with TRBD1. Unmatched junction bases numbered 13, after V lost 2 bases and J lost 4 bases. Germline V gene sequence: CDR1 SGHTA, CDR2 FQGNSA. This CDR3 contains 17 residues. The CDR3 is CASSLLSTGTGFYEQYF. Written as DNA, the CDR3 is TGTGCCAGCAGCTTACTCTCAACTGGGACAGGTTTTTACGAGCAGTACTTC.

The chain links TRBV4-3 to TRBJ1-4, with D perhaps TRBD1 (6 bases). Looked up from germline, CDR1 is LGHNA and CDR2 is YSLEER. Between the trimmed V and J ends, which lost 2 bases and 8 bases, there was a span of 15 bases. This CDR3 region has 15 residues. The DNA of the CDR3 is TGCGCCAGCAGCCAAATACCGGGACATTTAGAAAAACTGTTTTTT. Protein sequence: CASSQIPGHLEKLFF.

V and J are TRBV4-2 and TRBJ2-7; D is perhaps TRBD2 (5 bases). The CDR3 is made up of 16 amino acids. The V end lost 1 base, the J end lost 3 bases, and 16 bases lay between the germline ends. CDR1 and CDR2 (germline): LGHNA, YNFKEQ. CDR3 region: CASSQGDPGSGYEQYF. DNA for the CDR3: TGTGCCAGCAGCCAAGGGGATCCGGGGTCGGGCTACGAGCAGTACTTC.

The rearrangement uses TRBV6-1 and TRBJ2-1; the match to TRBD2 covers 9 bases. Looked up from germline, CDR1 is MNHNS and CDR2 is SASEGT. After removal of 2 bases from V and 3 bases from J, the junction contained 2 bases not matched to a gene. The CDR3 contains 15 residues. CDR3 DNA: TGTGCCAGCAGTGAATCTAGCGGGGACTACAATGAGCAGTTCTTC. Encoded protein: CASSESSGDYNEQFF.

The chain uses TRBV18 and TRBJ2-5; TRBD1 matches at 7 bases. This CDR3 spans 15 amino acids. The V gene's germline CDR1 is KGHSH and CDR2 LQKENI. Trimming cost V 4 bases and J 3 bases; bases outside gene matches: 8. The CDR3, as DNA: TGTGCCAGCTCACATGAGGGGGCTGGCGAAGAGACCCAGTACTTC. Protein product: CASSHEGAGEETQYF. The full variable domain, in which reference TRBV18 and TRBJ2-5 provide the parts outside the CDR3, is NAGVMQNPRHLVRRRGQEARLRCSPMKGHSHVYWYRQLPEEGLKFMVYLQKENIIDESGMPKERFSAEFPKEGPSILRIQQVVRGDSAAYFCASSHEGAGEETQYFGPGTRLLVL.

The rearrangement uses TRBV11-2 and TRBJ2-3; D not certain. Trimming left V 0 bases short and J 4 bases short, with 11 bases between. Per germline, CDR1 SGHAT and CDR2 FQNNGV. The CDR3 loop spans 15 amino acids. The DNA for the CDR3 is TGTGCCAGCAGCTTAGACGGAACTAACGCAGATACGCAGTATTTT. Protein product: CASSLDGTNADTQYF.

The chain joins TRBV13 to TRBJ2-5; no clear D gene. Deletions cut 5 bases from V and 2 bases from J, with 12 bases between. The CDR3 loop spans 14 amino acids. Germline V gene lookup returns CDR1 PRHDT and CDR2 FYEKMQ (reference sequence). For the CDR3, the DNA is TGTGCCAGCAGCGATAGCCCTGCACAAGAGACCCAGTACTTC. It is translated as CASSDSPAQETQYF. The full variable domain, completed using reference TRBV13 and TRBJ2-5, is AAGVIQSPRHLIKEKRETATLKCYPIPRHDTVYWYQQGPGQDPQFLISFYEKMQSDKGSIPDRFSAQQFSDYHSELNMSSLELGDSALYFCASSDSPAQETQYFGPGTRLLVL.

This chain connects TRBV5-1 to TRBJ2-3; tentatively, D is TRBD1 (6 bases). V shed 2 bases and J shed 6 bases, with 16 bases lying between them. The V gene's germline CDR1 is SGHRS and CDR2 YFSETQ. The CDR3 length is 15 residues. CDR3 in amino acids: CASSFRAPRGDTQYF. In DNA form, the CDR3 reads TGCGCCAGCAGCTTCCGGGCCCCAAGGGGGGATACGCAGTATTTT.

The chain is built from TRBV6-6 and TRBJ1-3; TRBD1 aligns across 7 bases. The germline V gene has CDR1 MNHNY and CDR2 SVGAGI (reference sequence). The CDR3 totals 14 residues. V was clipped by 7 bases and J by 1 base; unmatched bases: 4. For the CDR3, the DNA is TGTGCCAGCACCCAGGGGGGTTCTGGAAACACCATATATTTT. It is translated as CASTQGGSGNTIYF.

The rearrangement uses TRBV19 and TRBJ2-5; tentative D call: TRBD2 (6 bases). The DNA matches TRBJ2-7 better at its end, which makes the J call doubtful. The CDR3 sequence is 14 residues long. Germline lookup yields CDR1 LNHDA and CDR2 SQIVND (reference sequence). CDR3 sequence (DNA): TGTGCCAGTAGTGCCACCCTAGGAGGGGTCGAGCAGTACTTC. It encodes CASSATLGGVEQYF.

This clone occurred a few times. The genes are TRBV13 and TRBJ2-7; TRBD1 aligns across 8 bases. This CDR3 region has 14 residues. The trim removed 0 bases at V and 7 bases at J, leaving 5 bases unmatched. Germline CDR1 reads PRHDT; CDR2 reads FYEKMQ (reference sequence). CDR3 sequence reads: CASSLGQGAQEQYF. As DNA, the CDR3 is TGTGCCAGCAGCTTAGGGCAGGGGGCGCAAGAGCAGTACTTC.

This clone was seen a handful of times. The chain joins TRBV29-1 to TRBJ2-1; no clear D gene. The germline V and J ends were trimmed by 7 bases and 6 bases, with 7 bases remaining between them. The CDR3 extends over 10 amino acids. From germline, CDR1 is SQVTM and CDR2 ANQGSEA. CDR3 sequence reads: CSGIVNEQFF. CDR3 DNA: TGCAGCGGTATTGTCAATGAGCAGTTCTTC.

The chain uses TRBV30 and TRBJ1-5, with D perhaps TRBD1 (6 bases). Germline lookup yields CDR1 GTSNPN and CDR2 SVGIG (reference sequence). Between the trimmed V and J ends, which lost 4 bases and 1 base, there was a span of 8 bases. The CDR3 has 13 residues. The DNA of the CDR3 is TGTGCCTGGAATGGACAGAGCAATCAGCCCCAGCATTTT. Its translation: CAWNGQSNQPQHF.

V is TRBV7-2 and J is TRBJ2-2; no clear D gene. Germline values: CDR1 SGHTA, CDR2 FQGNSA. This CDR3 spans 14 amino acids. V shed 1 base and J shed 4 bases, with 7 bases lying between them. CDR3 protein: CASSLVAFTGELFF. For the CDR3, the DNA is TGTGCCAGCAGCTTAGTAGCATTCACCGGGGAGCTGTTTTTT.

The table lists this clone with a few counts. This sequence joins TRBV4-1 and TRBJ2-7, with 9 bases matching TRBD1. V lost 3 bases and J lost 10; bases outside the gene matches: 4. CDR1 is MGHRA and CDR2 is YSYEKL in the germline V gene. There are 12 residues in the CDR3. The CDR3 here is CASSQGTGSQYF. The CDR3 bases are TGCGCCAGCAGCCAGGGGACAGGGAGTCAGTACTTC.

The chain couples TRBV18 to TRBJ2-3; D is possibly TRBD2 (6 bases). This CDR3 region has 15 residues. Trimming stripped 4 bases from V and 0 bases from J, with 11 bases between. The germline gives CDR1 KGHSH, CDR2 LQKENI. CDR3 in DNA: TGTGCCAGCTCACTTACTAGCATCAGCACAGATACGCAGTATTTT. Its translation is CASSLTSISTDTQYF.

The chain links TRBV2 to TRBJ1-1; D not certain. This CDR3 comprises 15 residues. The germline V gene encodes CDR1 SNHLY and CDR2 FYNNEI. Trimming left V 2 bases short and J 0 bases short, with 10 bases between. CDR3 sequence: CASSEFLNMNTEAFF. As DNA, the CDR3 is TGTGCCAGCAGTGAATTTCTGAACATGAACACTGAAGCTTTCTTT.

The chain carries TRBV21-1 and TRBJ2-3; TRBD2 is the table's D call, not checked against the DNA. TRBV21-1 is labeled a pseudogene. This CDR3 is 11 amino acids long. CDR3 region: CASISTDTQYF. The CDR3 bases are TGTGCCAGCATAAGCACAGATACGCAGTATTTT.

J is TRBJ2-7 and V is TRBV5-1; tentatively, D is TRBD1 (5 bases). In germline, CDR1 is SGHRS, CDR2 YFSETQ. Trimming removed 0 bases from V and 3 bases from J, with 10 bases in between. CDR3 size: 14 residues. The CDR3 reads CASSLGAGHYEQYF. The CDR3 DNA is TGCGCCAGCAGCTTGGGGGCAGGGCACTACGAGCAGTACTTC.

The rearrangement uses TRBV19 and TRBJ1-2; a possible D gene is TRBD1 (5 bases). There are 15 residues in the CDR3. Trimming left V 5 bases short and J 4 bases short, with 17 bases between. Germline assignment: CDR1 LNHDA and CDR2 SQIVND (reference sequence). In nucleotides, the CDR3 is TGTGCCAGTAGTCTTGGGCAGGGTTTTAGCTATGGCTACACCTTC. It encodes CASSLGQGFSYGYTF.

This clone appeared once. V usage is TRBV9 and J usage is TRBJ2-1; D gene uncertain. The CDR3 has 15 residues. V was clipped by 0 bases and J by 0 bases, with 7 bases between them. Looked up from germline, CDR1 is SGDLS and CDR2 is YYNGEE. CDR3 nucleotides: TGTGCCAGCAGCGTAGTCGGGTTCTCCTACAATGAGCAGTTCTTC. This codes for CASSVVGFSYNEQFF.

The V gene is TRBV20-1, the J gene TRBJ2-3; D gene ambiguous. The V gene lost 6 bases and the J gene lost 2 bases, with 6 bases spanning the gap. The CDR3 contains 11 residues. CDR1 DFQATT and CDR2 SNEGSKA come from the germline V gene (reference sequence). CDR3 region: CSARVTDTQYF. In DNA form, the CDR3 reads TGCAGTGCCCGGGTCACAGATACGCAGTATTTT.

J is TRBJ1-2 and V is TRBV12-5; no definite D call. The ends were cut back, 10 bases at V and 1 base at J, with 19 bases in the middle. The CDR3 length is 15 residues. The germline CDR1 and CDR2 sequences are LGHNT and FRNRAP. CDR3 region: CATTQAQPGNYGYTF. CDR3 DNA: TGTGCTACCACCCAAGCACAGCCTGGTAACTATGGCTACACCTTC.

The chain carries TRBV9 and TRBJ2-5; 7 nucleotides align to TRBD1. After removal of 4 bases from V and 1 base from J, the junction contained 4 bases not matched to a gene. The CDR3 has 14 amino acids. Per germline, CDR1 SGDLS and CDR2 YYNGEE. CDR3: CASSPRQGQETQYF. DNA for the CDR3: TGTGCCAGCAGCCCAAGACAGGGCCAAGAGACCCAGTACTTC. Full variable domain (outside the CDR3, taken from reference TRBV9 and TRBJ2-5): DSGVTQTPKHLITATGQRVTLRCSPRSGDLSVYWYQQSLDQGLQFLIQYYNGEERAKGNILERFSAQQFPDLHSELNLSSLELGDSALYFCASSPRQGQETQYFGPGTRLLVL.